This TCR beta chain stems from a study of identical twins (dated by TCRdb to about 2016). For the study in its entirety: The study deep-sequenced TCR alpha and beta repertoires from monozygotic twins, unrelated adults of various ages and cord blood to test whether fetal clonotypes persist. To rule out contamination, replicate twin experiments were performed at different times with different library preparation protocols.

The protocol used for the library was 5' RACE. For sequencing, an Illumina HiSeq 2000 was employed. A universal primer binding site was introduced by template switching, and a unique molecular identifier was present in the final cDNA, enabling accurate counting of TCR cDNA molecules. Specific primers in the conserved constant-segment region were used to synthesize first-strand cDNA for TCR alpha and beta chains. Each cDNA library was double barcoded, with a SMART-Mk sample barcode plus Illumina barcodes, to control for contamination. Two successive PCR steps introduced TruSeq adapter sequences along with Illumina sample barcodes. The Illumina HiSeq platform was used with custom primers to sequence TCR alpha and beta cDNA libraries. The original methods were these. Unique molecular identifiers were extracted from raw reads with MiGEC, and CDR3 positions were determined with MiXCR. For each individual, recombination models were inferred using an EM algorithm with the repgenHMM and IGoR tools. The analysis of shared clonotypes was done with the tcR package in R, with sharing normalized by the product of cloneset sizes. To study raw recombination without the effects of thymic and clonal selection, out-of-frame nonproductive sequences were analyzed. TCRdb handled the public reads itself, with Q25 trimming in fastp and clone calling in MiXCR, and kept productive beta chains. Each entry merges the rows of one CDR3 protein and shows their most common DNA and genes. The V and J calls were not made by the authors but by TCRdb's processing. This sample comprises 1,800,000 or so distinct CDR3 sequences, about 30% of them detected only once. The ten largest clones represent about 0.27% of the sample.

A note on this clonotype: The antigen it recognizes is unknown. There are no base qualities to consult, and no much larger clone falls within one base.

V lost 11 bases and J lost 7 bases, and the count of bases not matched to a germline gene is 6. The CDR3 sequence holds 12 residues, the cysteine and phenylalanine included. Only CDR3 DNA remains: 36 bases, in frame from the first base. The germline V gene yields SGHDN for CDR1 and FVKESK for CDR2. Only healthy Caucasian donors were included. Study-level results and caveats: Abundant cord blood beta clonotypes carried fewer insertions; young adult naive repertoires showed a weaker similar trend, while memory repertoires showed none. In beta out-of-frame sequences, excess twin sharing was weaker, because having fewer shared sequences lowered the signal-to-noise ratio. Because the same donors could not be followed over many years, the conclusions relied on cross-sectional statistical analysis. Recombination models systematically underestimated out-of-frame TCR alpha sharing in monozygotic twins but agreed with sharing between unrelated individuals. Compared with coincidental sharing between unrelated individuals, an excess of low generation-probability sequences was observed among out-of-frame TCR alpha sequences shared between twins. Invariant T cells such as MAIT and iNKT could partly confound zero-insertion analyses, although diverse VJ usage argued against such confounding for most clonotypes.

Sequencing input: cord blood. The TCR comes from a newborn girl in good health. The chain couples TRBV14 to TRBJ1-4; the central 8 bases match TRBD1. In nucleotide form, the sequence is TGTGCCGGCCGACAGGGGCGTGAAAAACTGTTTTTT. Its translation is CAGRQGREKLFF.